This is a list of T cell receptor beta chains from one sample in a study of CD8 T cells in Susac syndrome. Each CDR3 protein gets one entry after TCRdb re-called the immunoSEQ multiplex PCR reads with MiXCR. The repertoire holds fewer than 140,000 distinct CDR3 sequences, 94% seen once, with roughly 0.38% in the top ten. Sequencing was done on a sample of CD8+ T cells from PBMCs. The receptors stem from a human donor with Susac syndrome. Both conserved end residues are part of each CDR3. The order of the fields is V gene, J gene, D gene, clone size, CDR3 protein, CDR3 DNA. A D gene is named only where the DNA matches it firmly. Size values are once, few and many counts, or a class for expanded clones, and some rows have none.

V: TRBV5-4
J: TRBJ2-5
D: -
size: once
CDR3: CASRGHLGETQYF
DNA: TGTGCCAGCAGAGGACACTTGGGAGAGACCCAGTACTTC

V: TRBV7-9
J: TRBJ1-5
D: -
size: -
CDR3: CASSAKATLNQPQHF
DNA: TGTGCCAGCAGCGCCAAAGCGACACTTAATCAGCCCCAGCATTTT

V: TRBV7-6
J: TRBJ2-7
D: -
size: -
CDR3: CASRVEPGPGYEQYF
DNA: TGTGCCAGCAGGGTCGAACCAGGGCCAGGTTACGAGCAGTACTTC

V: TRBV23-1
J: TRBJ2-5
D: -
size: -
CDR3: CASSQPTRGQGIHETQYF
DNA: TGCGCCAGCAGTCAACCCACCAGGGGTCAGGGCATACACGAGACCCAGTACTTC

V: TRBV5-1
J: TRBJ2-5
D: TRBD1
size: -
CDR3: CASSQWTGQGETQYF
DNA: TGCGCCAGCAGCCAATGGACAGGCCAAGGGGAGACCCAGTACTTC

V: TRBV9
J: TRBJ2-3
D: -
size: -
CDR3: CASSVEPTSTDTQYF
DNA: TGTGCCAGCAGCGTGGAACCGACTAGCACAGATACGCAGTATTTT

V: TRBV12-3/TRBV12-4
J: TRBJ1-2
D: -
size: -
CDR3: CASSSRSTPGEGYTF
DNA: TGTGCCAGCAGTTCCCGGTCAACCCCCGGGGAAGGCTACACCTTC

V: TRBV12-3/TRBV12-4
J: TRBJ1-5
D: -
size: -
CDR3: CASSLRGGDSNQPQHF
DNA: TGTGCCAGCAGTTTAAGGGGGGGGGATAGCAATCAGCCCCAGCATTTT

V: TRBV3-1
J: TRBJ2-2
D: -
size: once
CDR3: CASSPASDTGELFF
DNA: TGTGCCAGCAGCCCCGCTAGCGACACCGGGGAGCTGTTTTTT

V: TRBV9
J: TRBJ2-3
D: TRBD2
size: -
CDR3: CASSARTSGSTDTQYF
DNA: TGTGCCAGCAGCGCCCGGACTAGCGGTAGCACAGATACGCAGTATTTT

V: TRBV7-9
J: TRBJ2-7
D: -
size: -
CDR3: CASSGPPAREQYF
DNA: TGTGCCAGCTCCGGGCCGCCGGCTAGGGAGCAGTACTTC

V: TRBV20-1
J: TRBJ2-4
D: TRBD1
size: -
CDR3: CSARGTVENIQYF
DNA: TGCAGTGCTAGGGGGACAGTAGAAAACATTCAGTACTTC

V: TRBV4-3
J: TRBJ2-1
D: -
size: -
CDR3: CASSQGLYNEQFF
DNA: TGCGCCAGCAGCCAAGGTCTTTACAATGAGCAGTTCTTC

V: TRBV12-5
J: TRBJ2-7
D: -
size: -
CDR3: CASRGGSTYEQYF
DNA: TGTGCTAGCCGCGGGGGCAGCACCTACGAGCAGTACTTC

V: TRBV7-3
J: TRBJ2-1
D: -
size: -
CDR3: CASSSKIRLQGSYNEQFF
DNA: TGTGCCAGCAGCTCGAAGATACGACTCCAGGGGTCCTACAATGAGCAGTTCTTC

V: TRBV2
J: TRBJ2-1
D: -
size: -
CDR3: CASSSTGTLQFF
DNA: TGTGCCAGCAGTTCCACCGGGACACTCCAGTTCTTC

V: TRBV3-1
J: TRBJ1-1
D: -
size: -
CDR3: CASSQVGDLNTEAFF
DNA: TGTGCCAGCAGCCAAGTAGGGGACCTGAACACTGAAGCTTTCTTT

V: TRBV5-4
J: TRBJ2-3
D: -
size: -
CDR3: CASSYSGRTDTQYF
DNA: TGTGCCAGCAGCTATTCGGGGCGCACAGATACGCAGTATTTT

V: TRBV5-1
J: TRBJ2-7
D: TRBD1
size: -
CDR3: CASAEGQTYEQYF
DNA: TGCGCCAGTGCCGAGGGACAGACCTACGAGCAGTACTTC

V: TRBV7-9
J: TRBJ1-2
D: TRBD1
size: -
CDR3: CASSSLRQGPNYGYTF
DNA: TGTGCCAGCAGCTCACTTCGACAGGGACCTAACTATGGCTACACCTTC

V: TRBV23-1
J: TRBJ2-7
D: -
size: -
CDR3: CASSQPDRPYEQYF
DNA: TGCGCCAGCAGTCAGCCAGACAGGCCCTACGAGCAGTACTTC

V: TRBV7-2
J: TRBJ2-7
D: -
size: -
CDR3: CASSPGPDSPYEQYF
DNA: TGTGCCAGCAGCCCAGGTCCCGACTCACCGTACGAGCAGTACTTC

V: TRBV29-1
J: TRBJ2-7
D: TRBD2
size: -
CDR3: CSVNRGGRDEQYF
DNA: TGCAGCGTTAACCGGGGGGGCAGGGACGAGCAGTACTTC

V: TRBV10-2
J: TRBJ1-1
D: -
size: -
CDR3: CASVWGGNTEAFF
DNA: TGCGCCAGCGTGTGGGGAGGGAACACTGAAGCTTTCTTT

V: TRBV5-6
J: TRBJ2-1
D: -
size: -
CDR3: CASSLGGNLFF
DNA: TGTGCCAGCAGCTTGGGTGGGAACCTGTTCTTC

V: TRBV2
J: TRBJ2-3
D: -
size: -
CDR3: CASSERAFSTDTQYF
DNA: TGTGCCAGCAGTGAACGGGCTTTTAGCACAGATACGCAGTATTTT

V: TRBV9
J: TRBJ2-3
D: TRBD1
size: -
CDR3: CASRVGTAVTDTQYF
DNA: TGTGCCAGCAGGGTTGGGACAGCCGTCACAGATACGCAGTATTTT

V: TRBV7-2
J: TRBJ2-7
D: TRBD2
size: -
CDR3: CASSLLASGGTIYEQYF
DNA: TGTGCCAGCAGCTTATTAGCCAGCGGGGGGACTATCTACGAGCAGTACTTC

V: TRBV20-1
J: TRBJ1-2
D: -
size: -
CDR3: CSAPELYGYTF
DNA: TGCAGTGCCCCAGAACTGTATGGCTACACCTTC

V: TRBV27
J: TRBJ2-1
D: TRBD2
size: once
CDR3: CASSLSSSGGGNEQFF
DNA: TGTGCCAGCAGTTTAAGTTCTAGCGGGGGCGGGAATGAGCAGTTCTTC

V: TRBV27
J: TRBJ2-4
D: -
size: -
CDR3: CASSFGGAKNIQYF
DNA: TGTGCCAGCAGTTTCGGGGGCGCCAAAAACATTCAGTACTTC

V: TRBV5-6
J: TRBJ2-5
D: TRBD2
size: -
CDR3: CASSSRGLAGAQETQYF
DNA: TGTGCCAGCAGCTCCAGGGGACTAGCGGGGGCACAAGAGACCCAGTACTTC

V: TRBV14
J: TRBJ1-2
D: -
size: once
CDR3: CASSQGARGYTF
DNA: TGTGCCAGCAGCCAGGGTGCGCGGGGCTACACCTTC

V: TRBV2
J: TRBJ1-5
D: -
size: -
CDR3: CASSLTESNQPQHF
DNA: TGTGCCAGCAGTCTGACAGAGAGCAATCAGCCCCAGCATTTT

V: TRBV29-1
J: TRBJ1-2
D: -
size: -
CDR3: CSVEISGSGYGYTF
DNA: TGCAGCGTTGAAATATCGGGTTCAGGATATGGCTACACCTTC

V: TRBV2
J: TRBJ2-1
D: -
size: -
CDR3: CASSEGGTNLEQFF
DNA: TGTGCCAGCAGTGAAGGGGGGACGAACCTTGAGCAGTTCTTC

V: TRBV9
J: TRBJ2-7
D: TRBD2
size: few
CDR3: CASSGGGEQYF
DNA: TGTGCCAGCAGTGGGGGGGGCGAGCAGTACTTC

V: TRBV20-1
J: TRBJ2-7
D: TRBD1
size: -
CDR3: CSARDIQGAYDEQYF
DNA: TGCAGTGCTAGAGATATTCAGGGGGCCTACGACGAGCAGTACTTC

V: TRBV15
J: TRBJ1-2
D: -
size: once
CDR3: CATSRETAGGYTF
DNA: TGTGCCACCAGCAGAGAAACAGCGGGCGGCTACACCTTC

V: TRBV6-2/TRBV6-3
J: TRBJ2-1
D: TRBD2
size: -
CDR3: CASSYAGGHEQFF
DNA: TGTGCCAGCAGTTACGCGGGAGGGCATGAGCAGTTCTTC

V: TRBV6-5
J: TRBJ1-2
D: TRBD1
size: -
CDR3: CASSYPLQGARDYGYTF
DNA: TGTGCCAGCAGTTATCCTCTCCAGGGGGCGCGGGACTATGGCTACACCTTC

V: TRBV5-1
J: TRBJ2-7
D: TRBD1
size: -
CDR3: CASSSATGGRSYEQYF
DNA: TGCGCCAGCAGCTCGGCTACAGGGGGCCGGTCCTACGAGCAGTACTTC

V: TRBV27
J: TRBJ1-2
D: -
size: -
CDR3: CASSPGFIYGYTF
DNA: TGTGCCAGCAGTCCAGGGTTCATCTATGGCTACACCTTC

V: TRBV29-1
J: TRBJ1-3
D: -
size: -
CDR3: CSVEDPDRNTIYF
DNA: TGCAGCGTTGAAGATCCAGACCGAAACACCATATATTTT

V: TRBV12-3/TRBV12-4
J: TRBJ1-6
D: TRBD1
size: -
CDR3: CASSSGTGRDSPLHF
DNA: TGTGCCAGCAGTTCCGGGACAGGGCGGGATTCACCCCTCCACTTT

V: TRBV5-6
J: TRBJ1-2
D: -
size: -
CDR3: CASSSVELYGYTF
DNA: TGTGCCAGCAGCTCCGTCGAGCTCTATGGCTACACCTTC

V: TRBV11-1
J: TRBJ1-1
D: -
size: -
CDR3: CASRPPMSTEAFF
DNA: TGTGCCAGCAGACCCCCTATGAGCACTGAAGCTTTCTTT

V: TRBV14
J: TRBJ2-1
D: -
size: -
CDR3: CASSQDNSRSSYNEQFF
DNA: TGTGCCAGCAGCCAAGATAATTCGCGGAGCTCCTACAATGAGCAGTTCTTC

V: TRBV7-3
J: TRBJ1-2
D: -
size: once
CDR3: CASSQDGLGSYGYTF
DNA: TGTGCCAGCAGCCAAGACGGGCTGGGCAGCTATGGCTACACCTTC

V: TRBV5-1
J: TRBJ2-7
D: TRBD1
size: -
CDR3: CASSSLRQGASYEQYF
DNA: TGCGCCAGCAGCTCCTTACGACAGGGGGCTTCCTACGAGCAGTACTTC

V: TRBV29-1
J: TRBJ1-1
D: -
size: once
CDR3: CSVVGFQGRSEAFF
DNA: TGCAGCGTTGTTGGGTTCCAGGGGCGTTCTGAAGCTTTCTTT

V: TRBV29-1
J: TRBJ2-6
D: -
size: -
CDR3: CSAWDTSLSGANVLTF
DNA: TGCAGCGCCTGGGACACCTCTCTCTCTGGGGCCAACGTCCTGACTTTC